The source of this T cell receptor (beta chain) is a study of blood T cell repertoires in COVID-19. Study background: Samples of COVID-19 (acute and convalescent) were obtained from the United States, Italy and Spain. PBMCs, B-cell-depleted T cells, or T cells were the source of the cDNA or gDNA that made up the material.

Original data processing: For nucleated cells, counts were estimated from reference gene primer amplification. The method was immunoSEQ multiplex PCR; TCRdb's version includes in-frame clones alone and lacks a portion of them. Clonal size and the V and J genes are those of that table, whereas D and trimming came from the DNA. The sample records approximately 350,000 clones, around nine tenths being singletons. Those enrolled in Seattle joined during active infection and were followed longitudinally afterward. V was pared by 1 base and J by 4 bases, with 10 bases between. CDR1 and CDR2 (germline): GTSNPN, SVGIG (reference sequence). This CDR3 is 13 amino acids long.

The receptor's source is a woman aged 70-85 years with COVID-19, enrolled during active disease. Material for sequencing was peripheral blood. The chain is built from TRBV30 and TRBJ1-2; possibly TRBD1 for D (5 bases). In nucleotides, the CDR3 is TGTGCCTGGAGTGATGGGGGGGGCTATGGCTACACCTTC. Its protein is CAWSDGGGYGYTF.